This T cell receptor (beta chain) derives from a study of T cells in Graves' hyperthyroidism and ophthalmopathy (dated by TCRdb to the late 2010s). For the wider study: Peripheral blood samples were taken at initial diagnosis, before any treatment was given. To identify distinguishing TCR V-J signatures, a discovery cohort of about 100 patients was used, comprising roughly 45 with Graves' ophthalmopathy and around 60 with stable Graves' hyperthyroidism. An independent validation cohort of fewer than 20 hyperthyroidism patients and about 16 patients who later progressed to ophthalmopathy tested prospective prediction of ophthalmopathy. The roughly 100 discovery patients were randomly divided into training and test sets at a 7:3 ratio. In addition, the study compared T-cell repertoires in thyroid tissue and in blood from a handful of Graves' hyperthyroidism patients. Following sampling, methimazole starting at 30 mg daily was given to hyperthyroidism patients, and high-dose intravenous methylprednisolone was given to ophthalmopathy patients. The paper reports TCR Vbeta CDR3 sequencing of over 120 peripheral blood samples: under 45 ophthalmopathy, over 70 hyperthyroidism and roughly 17 progressor patients.

This clonotype was counted a few times. No cognate antigen has been identified for it. The sample holds no much larger clone one base away, and base qualities are not on file. What the work shows at the level of the full study, not this receptor alone: During validation, the model predicted progression to ophthalmopathy a median of around 7 months ahead of onset, with more than 60% sensitivity and 72% to 80% specificity. No statistical method was used to set the sample size in advance, and investigators knew the group allocation. Most expanded thyroid clonotypes (frequency above 0.001) were also detected in blood, suggesting blood repertoires may reflect thyroid immune responses. A 13 V-J signature model separated ophthalmopathy from stable hyperthyroidism, with 87.88% sensitivity and 81% to 82% specificity in cross-validation and 80%/75% in testing.

The TCR beta CDR3 regions were amplified from the RNA transcripts. For the first round of RT-PCR on the TCR CDR3, the HTBI primer set was used together with the Qiagen OneStep RT-PCR kit. Libraries were constructed in a second round of multiplex PCR, after which size selection and purification were carried out. Paired-end sequencing of the libraries was performed with 100 bp reads on an Illumina HiSeq2000. Turning to the authors' computational methods: Raw data were processed with SOAPnuke, discarding reads with adapters, uncalled bases, mean Phred below 15, or no exact constant-primer or identifier match. High-quality paired reads were merged using COPE v1.2.5, and each unique nucleotide sequence was defined as a clonotype. MiTCR v1.1 was used to align clonotypes to the IMGT TRBV, TRBD and TRBJ reference segments. Only V-J combinations with frequency above 0.0001, covering roughly 99% of repertoires, were analysed. The TCS score was defined as the ratio of F50 (clonal expansion) to E x V (chaos), calculated using BLOSUM62-based TCRdist between CDR3 peptides within each V-J. Welch's t-statistics and random forest reduced around 510 V-J features to 10 to 15, which were used in a naive Bayes classifier (R e1071). TCRdb itself trimmed the public reads at Q25 with fastp, ran MiXCR and retained productive beta chains. Rows with one shared CDR3 protein collapse into an entry with the most common genes and DNA. TCRdb's processing, not the authors' own work, is the source of the V and J calls. This sample holds under 650,000 distinct CDR3 sequences; about a sixth were observed only once. The ten largest clones capture around 4% of the sample.

V and J are truncated by 0 bases and 6 bases respectively, leaving an intervening sequence of 12 bases. Including the terminal cysteine and phenylalanine, the CDR3 comprises 14 residues. Only the CDR3 part of the read is kept: 42 bases, read in frame from the first base. Based on the germline V gene (reference sequence), the CDR1 and CDR2 sequences are DFQATT and SNEGSKA. Graves' hyperthyroidism was defined as stable when no progression to ophthalmopathy occurred over 18 months of follow-up. Hyperthyroidism patients were aged 18 to 65 years and newly diagnosed, with disease duration of less than 2 months. The study excluded patients with uncontrolled infections, other autoimmune diseases, pregnancy or lactation. Clinical symptoms, serum thyroxine and TRAb, thyroid ultrasound, and orbital computed tomography formed the basis for the diagnoses. Ficoll-Paque density gradient centrifugation was used to isolate PBMCs from around 10 ml of fresh peripheral blood. Total RNA was extracted with Trizol reagent, and quality was checked on an Agilent 2100 Bioanalyzer.

Sequencing was done on a sample of blood. Rearrangement joined TRBV20-1 to TRBJ1-5; no confident D gene assignment can be made. This receptor was taken from a woman aged 25 to 39 with Graves' hyperthyroidism. Here is the DNA: TGCAGTGCTAGAGATGGGCATCTCGGTCAGCCCCAGCATTTT. Its protein product is CSARDGHLGQPQHF.